A selection of T cell receptor beta chains follows, all from one sample in a study of cytomegalovirus exposure and HLA in healthy donors. Repertoires were generated with immunoSEQ multiplex PCR, while TCRdb's copy carries only in-frame clones and drops some. The top ten hold around 3.9% of the sample, which has some 200,000 clones, over 70% seen once. The sequenced sample was PBMCs. Receptors originate from a man aged 50 to 59 in good health and CMV-seronegative. CDR3s leave out the opening cysteine and the closing phenylalanine or tryptophan. Each record gives: V gene, D gene, J gene, CDR3 protein. The D gene is left open where the match is weak.

TRBV4-3	TRBD2	TRBJ2-3	ASSQEPTSESTDTQY
TRBV5-1	TRBD1	TRBJ1-4	ASSLAGQGKEKLF
TRBV9	TRBD2	TRBJ2-1	ASSGTGTSGVDEQF
TRBV19	-	TRBJ2-3	ASSAGQILGDTQY
TRBV27	-	TRBJ1-5	ASSRVGQPQH
TRBV18	TRBD2	TRBJ2-7	ASSTSGGRGEQY
TRBV5-1	TRBD1	TRBJ1-2	ASSSGTGSLNGYT
TRBV20-1	-	TRBJ1-1	SASNEIEAF
TRBV29-1	-	TRBJ1-1	SGSGGFTEAF
TRBV6-6	TRBD2	TRBJ2-3	ASSRLAVKDTQY
TRBV5-5	TRBD2	TRBJ2-7	ASSLGTSTSYEQY
TRBV5-6	-	TRBJ2-2	ASSAGQFTGELF
TRBV5-1	-	TRBJ1-2	ASSLVRGDGYT
TRBV5-6	-	TRBJ1-1	ASSGGVMNTEAF
TRBV7-8	TRBD1	TRBJ2-7	ASSASGQGYEQY
TRBV11-2	-	TRBJ1-5	ASSPGGNQPQH
TRBV7-8	TRBD1	TRBJ2-7	ASSTGVSLTYEQY
TRBV5-1	-	TRBJ1-1	ASSLVARRGTEAF
TRBV13	TRBD1	TRBJ1-4	ASSARQGGNEKLF
TRBV6-5	-	TRBJ2-3	ASSSLTRSYTDTQY
TRBV5-6	TRBD1	TRBJ1-2	ASSPDRDGYT
TRBV7-2	-	TRBJ1-1	ASSLEGALEAF
TRBV28	-	TRBJ1-2	ASSLPLSRGNGYT
TRBV29-1	-	TRBJ2-1	SVRGPKASYNEQF
TRBV10-3	-	TRBJ1-5	AISESRVGGKNQPQH
TRBV6-1	TRBD2	TRBJ2-1	ASSTGGAVMEQF
TRBV5-6	-	TRBJ1-5	ASSSDRMGNQPQH
TRBV6-1	TRBD1	TRBJ2-2	ATRRDRDRGELF
TRBV7-9	TRBD1	TRBJ2-7	SSSSEHRAGTAYEQY
TRBV2	-	TRBJ1-5	ASSEEERQPQH
TRBV6-1	-	TRBJ2-4	ASSEVGSLAKNIQY
TRBV25-1	TRBD1	TRBJ2-7	ASTPGQSSYEQY
TRBV2	-	TRBJ2-2	ASRDRINTGELF
TRBV7-2	TRBD2	TRBJ2-3	ASSFTGGETDTQY
TRBV6-5	TRBD1	-	ASSYLGTGRTGEQY
TRBV9	-	TRBJ1-6	ASSVRGPNSPLH
TRBV7-9	TRBD1	TRBJ2-5	SSSYRTGQKGETQY
TRBV15	-	TRBJ2-5	ATSSGGTSKETQY
TRBV19	-	TRBJ2-4	ASRAQGFTKNIQY
TRBV6-5	-	TRBJ2-2	ASSPSGEELF
TRBV5-1	-	TRBJ2-2	ASSSLMGASGELF
TRBV5-4	TRBD1	TRBJ2-7	ASSPDRGSYEQY
TRBV7-9	-	TRBJ1-1	ASSSPGQNTEAF
TRBV27	-	TRBJ1-6	ASSLLSGVVNSPLH
TRBV4-3	TRBD1	TRBJ2-7	ASRYSDRGSYEQY
TRBV13	TRBD2	TRBJ2-1	ASSLGAGGKF
TRBV7-2	-	TRBJ2-7	ASSARQSSYEQY
TRBV2	TRBD2	TRBJ2-2	ASSEAGGPGELF
TRBV7-3	TRBD1	TRBJ1-1	ASSLTGGTEAF
TRBV15	TRBD2	TRBJ2-3	ATSRVAGGLNTQY
TRBV4-3	TRBD1	TRBJ1-4	ASSRQGDRGYEKLF
TRBV6-5	-	TRBJ2-5	ASTDGGAGETQY
TRBV2	-	TRBJ1-2	ASSENPSINYGYT
TRBV11-2	-	TRBJ2-5	ASSLAPWELQRETQY